Shown below are 30 T cell receptor beta chains from a single sample sequenced in a study of T cells in Graves' hyperthyroidism and ophthalmopathy. RNA transcripts gave rise to amplified TCR beta CDR3 regions. The HTBI primer set served for first-round RT-PCR of the TCR CDR3. TCRdb used MiXCR to reprocess the multiplex PCR reads, holding one entry per CDR3 protein. Of some 600,000 distinct CDR3 sequences detected, 46% appear once; the ten largest clones hold roughly 8.2%. The specimen was peripheral blood or thyroid tissue (not recorded which). These receptor sequences come from a woman younger than 35 with Graves' hyperthyroidism.

This clonotype was counted ten times or more. This sequence joins TRBV10-2 and TRBJ2-5, with TRBD2 as a possible D gene (5 bases). Germline V CDR1 and CDR2: WSHSY, SAAADI. Trimming cost V 6 bases and J 6 bases, with 14 bases left between them. This CDR3 has 13 residues. The CDR3 is CASREASWQTQYF. CDR3 DNA sequence: TGCGCCAGCAGGGAGGCTAGCTGGCAGACCCAGTACTTC.

Comment on this clonotype: The junction and the germline gene differ at one end; a read error may be behind it. V is TRBV5-1 and J is TRBJ1-2; 8 positions agree with TRBD1. Germline V lookup: CDR1 SGHRS, CDR2 YFSETQ. The CDR3 has 13 residues. The CDR3 coding sequence is TGCGCCGGCAGCTTGACAGGGGACTATGGCTACACCTTC. This translates into CAGSLTGDYGYTF. The full variable domain, completed using reference TRBV5-1 and TRBJ1-2, is KAGVTQTPRYLIKTRGQQVTLSCSPISGHRSVSWYQQTPGQGLQFLFEYFSETQRNKGNFPGRFSGRQFSNSRSEMNVSTLELGDSALYLCAGSLTGDYGYTFGSGTRLTVV.

The chain carries TRBV25-1 and TRBJ1-1, with 9 positions matching TRBD1. The V gene end was trimmed by 7 bases and the J gene end by 4 bases; junction bases not matched to a gene: 13. Germline V CDR1 and CDR2: MGHDK, SYGVNS. CDR3 size: 16 residues. The CDR3 loop is CASTQTTGGVGTEAFF. The CDR3 coding sequence is TGTGCCAGCACCCAAACTACAGGGGGCGTCGGCACTGAAGCTTTCTTT. The full variable domain, its missing parts supplied by reference TRBV25-1 and TRBJ1-1, is EADIYQTPRYLVIGTGKKITLECSQTMGHDKMYWYQQDPGMELHLIHYSYGVNSTEKGDLSSESTVSRIRTEHFPLTLESARPSHTSQYLCASTQTTGGVGTEAFFGQGTRLTVV.

This clonotype has only a few counts. The chain's CDR3 is CSARKSSYNSPLHF. In nucleotides, the CDR3 is TGCAGTGCTAGAAAAAGCTCCTATAATTCACCCCTCCACTTT. The J gene is TRBJ1-6, the V gene TRBV20-1; D not certain. V shed 2 bases and J shed 0 bases, with 5 bases lying between them. Germline V gene lookup returns CDR1 DFQATT and CDR2 SNEGSKA (reference sequence). CDR3 length: 14 residues.

On this clonotype: At one of its ends the junction is not consistent with the germline gene, which may arise from a read error. The chain joins TRBV7-4 to TRBJ1-2, with 11 bases aligning to TRBD1. Germline V CDR1 and CDR2: SGHVT, SQSDAQ. The CDR3 sequence is 15 residues long. The CDR3 nucleotides read TGCGCCAGCAGCCAAGATAGGACAGGGGGCGATGGCTACACCTTC. Encoded protein: CASSQDRTGGDGYTF.

This clonotype came up many times. The chain recombines TRBV7-8 with TRBJ1-1; the D is unclear. The length of the CDR3 is 14 residues. The germline V and J ends were trimmed by 1 base and 4 bases, with 10 bases remaining between them. Looked up from germline, CDR1 is SGHVS and CDR2 is FQNEAQ. The CDR3: CASSLGETATEAFF. The CDR3 bases are TGTGCCAGCAGCTTAGGGGAAACGGCCACTGAAGCTTTCTTT.

The chain combines TRBV29-1 with TRBJ2-7; the D gene is possibly TRBD2 (5 bases). CDR3 length: 14 residues. Germline V CDR1 and CDR2: SQVTM, ANQGSEA. V was shortened by 4 bases and J by 1 base, with 14 bases between the two germline ends. The CDR3 is CSVVDTGNSYEQYF. The CDR3 DNA is TGCAGCGTTGTAGATACGGGGAATTCCTACGAGCAGTACTTC.

This clonotype showed up just a few times. The chain recombines TRBV4-1 with TRBJ2-7; D remains ambiguous. The germline V gene encodes CDR1 MGHRA and CDR2 YSYEKL. Deletions cut 3 bases from V and 1 base from J, with 10 bases between. The CDR3 is 14 residues long. The CDR3 DNA reads TGCGCCAGCAGCCAGACGGCAGTTTCCTACGAGCAGTACTTC. This codes for CASSQTAVSYEQYF.

Here the CDR3 reads CSVARNSNQPQHF. CDR3 coding DNA: TGCAGCGTTGCTAGGAATAGCAATCAGCCCCAGCATTTT. The chain carries TRBV29-1 and TRBJ1-5; D gene ambiguous. The CDR3 is 13 residues long. The V and J ends lost 4 bases and 0 bases respectively, with 7 bases between them. Germline CDR1 is SQVTM and CDR2 is ANQGSEA.

This rearrangement joins TRBV27 to TRBJ2-2; weak D call: TRBD2 (5 bases). V lost 10 bases, J lost 0 bases, and 9 bases lay in between. The CDR3 spans 13 residues. In germline, CDR1 is MNHEY, CDR2 SMNVEV (reference sequence). The CDR3 loop is CATRRPNTGELFF. The CDR3 DNA follows: TGTGCCACCAGGAGGCCGAACACCGGGGAGCTGTTTTTT.

The gene calls are TRBV2 and TRBJ1-4; 9 nucleotides align to TRBD1. V gave up 4 bases and J gave up 6 bases; unmatched junction bases: 6. The V gene's germline CDR1 is SNHLY and CDR2 FYNNEI. CDR3 size: 15 residues. The DNA of the CDR3 is TGTGCCAGCAGTGCCGTGACAGGGGGAGATGAAAAACTGTTTTTT. Its protein product is CASSAVTGGDEKLFF.

The V call is TRBV24-1, the J call TRBJ1-4; weak D call: TRBD1 (6 bases). Trimming cost V 4 bases and J 6 bases, with 11 bases left between them. Germline-derived CDR1 and CDR2 are KGHDR and SFDVKD. This CDR3 comprises 14 residues. The CDR3 loop reads CATSDPRTDEKLFF. The CDR3 DNA reads TGTGCCACCAGTGACCCCCGGACAGATGAAAAACTGTTTTTT.

This chain uses TRBV29-1 with TRBJ2-5; 12 nucleotides agree with TRBD2. The CDR3 runs to 15 residues. Germline CDR1 reads SQVTM; CDR2 reads ANQGSEA. With 8 bases clipped from V and 2 bases from J, the junction kept 9 bases outside the gene matches. The CDR3 region is CSITGLAGRQETQYF. DNA for the CDR3: TGCAGCATTACCGGACTAGCGGGACGTCAAGAGACCCAGTACTTC. Full variable domain (remainder filled in from reference TRBV29-1 and TRBJ2-5): SAVISQKPSRDICQRGTSLTIQCQVDSQVTMMFWYRQQPGQSLTLIATANQGSEATYESGFVIDKFPISRPNLTFSTLTVSNMSPEDSSIYLCSITGLAGRQETQYFGPGTRLLVL.

Comments on this clonotype: This is likely a read error, given that the CDR3 carries no conserved phenylalanine or tryptophan at its end. The chain recombines TRBV7-2 with TRBJ1-5, with D possibly matching TRBD1 (6 bases). The V end lost 3 bases, the J end lost 6 bases, and 15 bases lay between the germline ends. The CDR3 totals 15 residues. Germline V gene sequence: CDR1 SGHTA, CDR2 FQGNSA. Here the CDR3 reads CASSFKEAGAQPQHL. The CDR3 DNA sequence: TGTGCCAGCAGCTTTAAGGAGGCAGGGGCTCAGCCCCAGCATCTT.

This clonotype appeared many times. Sequence at one end of the junction differs from germline and may be a read error. V gene TRBV10-3 combines with J gene TRBJ1-4; 10 bases line up with TRBD1. Looked up from germline, CDR1 is ENHRY and CDR2 is SYGVKD. The CDR3 loop spans 14 amino acids. CDR3 protein: CASSKTGGDEKLFF. CDR3 nucleotides: TGTGCCAGCAGTAAGACAGGGGGCGATGAAAAACTGTTTTTT.

This clonotype occurred many times. The CDR3 nucleotides read TGTGCCAGCAGCTCTAGTGGGGTTTCACCCCTCCACTTT. It specifies CASSSSGVSPLHF. J is TRBJ1-6 and V is TRBV7-3; D ambiguous. V lost 4 bases, J lost 9 bases, and 10 bases lay in between. CDR1 is SGHTA and CDR2 is FQGTGA in the germline V gene. CDR3 length: 13 residues.

This clonotype appeared a single time. One end of the junction does not line up with germline, which may come from a read error. The V gene is TRBV20-1, the J gene TRBJ1-4; 9 bases align to TRBD1. The CDR3 runs 13 residues. The V gene's germline CDR1 is DFQATT and CDR2 SNEGSKA (reference sequence). This CDR3 reads CSVRTGGREKLFF. The CDR3 DNA sequence: TGCAGTGTTAGAACAGGGGGCAGAGAAAAACTGTTTTTT.

V gene TRBV29-1 combines with J gene TRBJ2-7; 8 bases are a match to TRBD2. Germline V CDR1 and CDR2: SQVTM, ANQGSEA. J lost 2 bases, V lost 0 bases, and 9 bases had no gene match. The CDR3 extends over 16 amino acids. The CDR3 DNA reads as TGCAGCGTTGAAGACCTGACGGGGGGGGCTACCTACGAGCAGTACTTC. Its protein is CSVEDLTGGATYEQYF.

J is TRBJ1-5 and V is TRBV19; TRBD1 is a possible D gene (6 bases). There are 17 residues in the CDR3. Germline V gene data show CDR1 as LNHDA and CDR2 as SQIVND (reference sequence). V lost 3 bases, J lost 0 bases, and 15 bases lay in between. CDR3 bases: TGTGCCAGTAGTATTGTAGGACAGCTGTATAGCAATCAGCCCCAGCATTTT. It translates to CASSIVGQLYSNQPQHF.

This clonotype has a handful of counts. The J gene is TRBJ2-7, the V gene TRBV7-9, with D perhaps assigned TRBD1 or TRBD2 (5 bases each). Trimming removed 5 bases at V and 2 bases at J, with 10 bases between. Looked up from germline, CDR1 is SEHNR and CDR2 is FQNEAQ (reference sequence). CDR3 length: 13 residues. CDR3 region: CASSRRGPYEQYF. CDR3 nucleotides: TGTGCCAGCAGCAGACGGGGCCCCTACGAGCAGTACTTC.

This clonotype was counted between two and nine times. The chain couples TRBV2 to TRBJ2-7, with 8 positions matching TRBD2. The CDR3 spans 15 residues. V lost 5 bases, J lost 2 bases, and 8 bases stayed unmatched. Germline CDR1 and CDR2: SNHLY and FYNNEI. The DNA of the CDR3 is TGTGCCAGCAGTCGGCTAGCGGGTCCTGCCTACGAGCAGTACTTC. Its protein product is CASSRLAGPAYEQYF.

This clonotype was detected ten times or more. DNA for the CDR3: TGTGCCACCAGTGACTCCCCGGGACAGGGAAACACTGAAGCTTTCTTT. Translated: CATSDSPGQGNTEAFF. The rearrangement uses TRBV24-1 and TRBJ1-1, with 9 bases fitting TRBD1. This CDR3 contains 16 residues. Losses at the gene ends were 4 bases for V and 2 bases for J; bases not matched to a gene: 7. Germline CDR1 KGHDR, CDR2 SFDVKD.

This clonotype showed up just a few times. J is TRBJ1-1 and V is TRBV11-2; D not certain. Deletions cut 3 bases from V and 1 base from J, with 6 bases between. CDR1 and CDR2 (germline): SGHAT, FQNNGV. This CDR3 comprises 13 residues. The CDR3 region is CASSLQPNTEAFF. In nucleotides, the CDR3 is TGTGCCAGCAGCTTGCAGCCGAACACTGAAGCTTTCTTT.

This clonotype showed up just a few times. The rearrangement joins TRBV7-6 to TRBJ2-7; D is possibly TRBD2 (6 bases). Germline loops: CDR1 SGHVS, CDR2 FNYEAQ. CDR3 length equals 16 residues. The V gene lost 5 bases and the J gene lost 0 bases, with 17 bases spanning the gap. CDR3 DNA: TGTGCCAGCAGCGGAGGCGGGCGGGGCCTCTCCTACGAGCAGTACTTC. Translating it yields CASSGGGRGLSYEQYF.

This chain links TRBV24-1 with TRBJ2-2; D gene unclear. There are 13 residues in the CDR3. Trimming left V 4 bases short and J 6 bases short, with 8 bases between. From germline, CDR1 is KGHDR and CDR2 SFDVKD. The CDR3 DNA follows: TGTGCCACCAGTGAGCACCGTCCCGGGGAGCTGTTTTTT. It codes for CATSEHRPGELFF.

CDR3 protein: CASQVQGEKLFF. Here the CDR3 DNA reads TGTGCCAGCCAAGTTCAGGGTGAAAAACTGTTTTTT. V usage is TRBV2 and J usage is TRBJ1-4; weak D call: TRBD1 (5 bases). Trimming cost V 8 bases and J 7 bases, with 11 bases left between them. Germline CDR1 is SNHLY and CDR2 is FYNNEI. This CDR3 contains 12 residues. Full variable domain (outside the CDR3, taken from reference TRBV2 and TRBJ1-4): EPEVTQTPSHQVTQMGQEVILRCVPISNHLYFYWYRQILGQKVEFLVSFYNNEISEKSEIFDDQFSVERPDGSNFTLKIRSTKLEDSAMYFCASQVQGEKLFFGSGTQLSVL.

The chain joins TRBV7-9 to TRBJ2-5; TRBD1 is a possible D gene (5 bases). The end of the DNA is better explained by TRBJ2-7, so the J call may be wrong. The CDR3 loop spans 14 amino acids. CDR1 is SEHNR, CDR2 FQNEAQ, per germline (reference sequence). The CDR3 here is CASSYVQGSYEQYF. Here the CDR3 DNA reads TGTGCCAGCAGTTACGTCCAGGGCTCCTACGAGCAGTACTTC.

The chain joins TRBV25-1 to TRBJ1-2; 7 bases fit TRBD1. The CDR3 extends over 15 amino acids. CDR1 is MGHDK, CDR2 SYGVNS, per germline. Trimming at V came to 6 bases and at J to 2 bases, leaving 9 bases not matched to a gene. CDR3 loop: CASSLTGTVNYGYTF. The CDR3 DNA reads TGTGCCAGCAGCTTGACAGGGACGGTAAACTATGGCTACACCTTC.

This clonotype was seen only a few times. The J gene is TRBJ2-5, the V gene TRBV5-3; possibly TRBD1 for D (6 bases). TRBV5-3 is sorted into the ORF group, with uncertain function. The CDR3 length is 12 residues. V was cut by 9 bases and J by 3 bases, with 12 bases left in between. Here the CDR3 reads CATQQGEETQYF. In DNA form, the CDR3 reads TGTGCCACCCAACAGGGAGAAGAGACCCAGTACTTC.

This clonotype showed up many times. V usage is TRBV20-1 and J usage is TRBJ2-5; tentatively, D is TRBD1 (5 bases). From germline, CDR1 is DFQATT and CDR2 SNEGSKA (reference sequence). CDR3 length: 12 amino acids. V was pared by 4 bases and J by 4 bases, with 10 bases between. CDR3 DNA sequence: TGCAGTGCTACCAGGGTGGGAGAGACCCAGTACTTC. Translating it yields CSATRVGETQYF.